This T cell receptor beta chain was sequenced for a study of blood T cell repertoires in COVID-19. Study details: The origin of the acute and convalescent COVID-19 samples was the United States, Italy and Spain. From T cells, B-cell-depleted T cells, or PBMCs came the material, which was cDNA or gDNA.

V lost 3 bases to trimming and J lost 5 bases; unmatched junction nucleotides: 5. The CDR3 is made up of 15 amino acids. CDR1 and CDR2 from the germline V gene are SGDLS and YYNGEE. In the original analysis: Amplification of reference gene primers provided the estimated nucleated cell counts. The table came from immunoSEQ multiplex PCR; TCRdb's copy has only in-frame clones and leaves some out. That table is the source of V, J and clone size, and D and trimming were worked out from the DNA. The repertoire holds about 20,000 clones, with approximately 85% as singletons. The sample holds a few counts of this clone.

Sequencing was done on a sample of peripheral blood. This TCR was recovered from an older man with acute or convalescent COVID-19. This chain links TRBV9 with TRBJ2-1; 10 bases align to TRBD2. CDR3 nucleotides: TGTGCCAGCAGCGCTAGCGGGAGTTTTAACAATGAGCAGTTCTTC. Amino acids: CASSASGSFNNEQFF.